The clone carrying this T cell receptor beta chain was detected ten times or more. CDR1 and CDR2 (germline): DFQATT, SNEGSKA (reference sequence). The CDR3 is 16 residues long. V shed 3 bases and J 2 bases; nucleotides not matched to a gene: 10. TCRdb ran MiXCR on the RT-PCR reads and lists one entry per CDR3 protein. This table holds hundreds of thousands of distinct CDR3 sequences, over 12% found once. This receptor was taken from a female donor in good health, serving as a healthy control. The chain uses TRBV20-1 and TRBJ2-1; 7 nucleotides align to TRBD1. Source material: memory CD4+ T cells from blood. CDR3 amino acids: CSASPFDRATYNEQFF. CDR3 DNA sequence: TGCAGTGCTAGCCCTTTTGACAGGGCAACCTACAATGAGCAGTTCTTC.